The 25 T cell receptor beta chains listed next were all sequenced from one sample in a study of T-cell reconstitution after alpha-beta-depleted transplantation in children. The library targeted TCRbeta and was prepared with unique molecular identifiers. TCRdb used MiXCR to reprocess the PCR reads, holding one entry per CDR3 protein. Altogether 500,000 to 650,000 distinct CDR3 sequences are present, under 15% being singletons, with the ten largest covering about 2.2%. This sample comprised PBMCs, mostly from graft donor cells, obtained 360 days after TCRalphabeta/CD19-depleted stem cell transplant. These receptors were collected from a male patient between 5 and 17 years old who had a stem cell transplant for acute myeloid leukemia, so the T cells may come from the graft donor.

This clonotype was seen only a few times. The V gene is TRBV12-3 or TRBV12-4, the J gene TRBJ2-3; D remains ambiguous. Trimming pared 2 bases from V and 2 bases from J, leaving 11 bases between. The CDR3 has 15 residues. The CDR3 region has the DNA TGTGCCAGCAGTTTAAGGATTTTACTCACAGATACGCAGTATTTT. It translates to CASSLRILLTDTQYF.

The rearrangement joins TRBV7-3 to TRBJ2-2; tentatively, D is TRBD2 (6 bases). The CDR3 consists of 16 residues. Germline CDR1 SGHTA, CDR2 FQGTGA. Trimming removed 3 bases at V and 4 bases at J, with 15 bases between. The CDR3 loop reads CASSFLPLASTGELFF. The CDR3 DNA follows: TGTGCCAGCAGCTTCCTCCCTCTAGCGAGCACCGGGGAGCTGTTTTTT.

This clonotype was found many times. The rearrangement uses TRBV6-5 and TRBJ2-5; 12 positions match TRBD2. Germline loops: CDR1 MNHEY, CDR2 SVGAGI. CDR3 length equals 17 residues. With 6 bases clipped from V and 4 bases from J, the junction kept 12 bases outside the gene matches. The CDR3 coding sequence is TGTGCCAGCAGCGGGACTAGCGGGTACCACAACCCAGAGACCCAGTACTTC. Its protein product is CASSGTSGYHNPETQYF.

The rearrangement links TRBV28 to TRBJ1-2; possibly TRBD1 for D (6 bases). The length of the CDR3 is 15 residues. V lost 7 bases to trimming and J lost 5 bases, with 20 bases between them. Germline CDR1 reads MDHEN; CDR2 reads SYDVKM. The CDR3 here is CASTSFPQGPYGYTF. The DNA of the CDR3 is TGTGCCAGCACCTCATTCCCACAGGGCCCTTATGGCTACACCTTC.

The J gene is TRBJ2-6, the V gene TRBV7-3; D is undetermined. CDR1 is SGHTA, CDR2 FQGTGA, per germline. This CDR3 region has 13 residues. Trimming left V 5 bases short and J 9 bases short, with 11 bases between. CDR3 loop: CASSPRPYNVLTF. Here the CDR3 DNA reads TGTGCCAGCAGCCCCCGACCTTACAACGTCCTGACTTTC.

This clonotype was observed a handful of times. The chain joins TRBV19 to TRBJ2-7; the D is unclear. Germline CDR1 is LNHDA and CDR2 is SQIVND (reference sequence). V was pared by 3 bases and J by 2 bases, with 8 bases between. The CDR3 is 13 amino acids. This chain's CDR3 is CASSIPEPYEQYF. The CDR3, as DNA: TGTGCCAGTAGTATCCCGGAACCCTACGAGCAGTACTTC.

The rearrangement uses TRBV7-2 and TRBJ2-5; TRBD1 matches 7 bases. Germline loops: CDR1 SGHTA, CDR2 FQGNSA. The CDR3 contains 14 residues. V trimming: 5 bases; J trimming: 6 bases; junction bases outside the gene matches: 9. The CDR3 nucleotides are TGTGCCAGCAGCACACAGGGGTATCAACAGACCCAGTACTTC. This encodes CASSTQGYQQTQYF.

This clonotype was detected many times. The rearrangement uses TRBV6-1 and TRBJ2-7, with D possibly being TRBD2 (7 bases). The CDR3 covers 14 residues. Trimming stripped 4 bases from V and 4 bases from J, with 14 bases between. From germline, CDR1 is MNHNS and CDR2 SASEGT. CDR3 region: CASSAGGGQYEQYF. The CDR3, as DNA: TGTGCCAGCAGTGCTGGGGGGGGGCAATACGAGCAGTACTTC.

The chain carries TRBV7-3 and TRBJ2-6; D ambiguous. Germline V gene data show CDR1 as SGHTA and CDR2 as FQGTGA. With 10 bases removed from V and 4 bases from J, the gap between germline ends came to 8 bases. The CDR3 contains 12 residues. Here the CDR3 reads CATIGGANVLTF. The CDR3 nucleotides are TGTGCCACTATAGGGGGGGCCAACGTCCTGACTTTC.

V gene TRBV28 combines with J gene TRBJ2-7; D possibly corresponds to TRBD1 (6 bases). The CDR3 is made up of 14 amino acids. CDR1 MDHEN and CDR2 SYDVKM come from the germline V gene. V was trimmed by 6 bases and J by 1 base, leaving 13 bases between them. The DNA for the CDR3 is TGTGCCAGCAGAAACAGGGCAGGATCCTACGAGCAGTACTTC. Its protein is CASRNRAGSYEQYF.

This clonotype was counted at least ten times. The V and J genes are TRBV20-1 and TRBJ2-1; D is unclear. The CDR3 is 10 amino acids. CDR1 is DFQATT, CDR2 SNEGSKA, per germline (reference sequence). Trimming stripped 4 bases from V and 6 bases from J, with 4 bases between. The CDR3 DNA sequence: TGCAGTGCTAAACTCAATGAGCAGTTCTTC. This sequence encodes CSAKLNEQFF.

This sequence joins TRBV6-5 and TRBJ2-1; tentatively, D is TRBD2 (6 bases). The CDR3 runs 15 residues. Germline V gene data show CDR1 as MNHEY and CDR2 as SVGAGI. V was shortened by 2 bases and J by 6 bases, with 14 bases between the two germline ends. In nucleotides, the CDR3 is TGTGCCAGCAGTTACGCGGGACTTATGGGCAATGAGCAGTTCTTC. Translating it yields CASSYAGLMGNEQFF.

This clonotype showed up many times. The CDR3 protein is CASSSFPGETQYF. The CDR3 coding sequence is TGCGCCAGCAGCTCTTTCCCGGGAGAGACCCAGTACTTC. The chain couples TRBV5-1 to TRBJ2-5; D gene uncertain. V lost 3 bases to trimming and J lost 4 bases, with 10 bases between them. The CDR3 has 13 amino acids. Germline V CDR1 and CDR2: SGHRS, YFSETQ.

In this sample, this clonotype turned up a few times. The gene calls are TRBV29-1 and TRBJ2-3; 12 bases are shared with TRBD1. V dropped 4 bases and J dropped 4; count of bases not matched to a gene: 6. This CDR3 is built from 15 residues. Germline V lookup: CDR1 SQVTM, CDR2 ANQGSEA. CDR3 protein: CSVGSGQGAPDTQYF. The CDR3 nucleotides are TGCAGCGTTGGCTCGGGACAGGGGGCCCCAGATACGCAGTATTTT.

The V call is TRBV21-1, the J call TRBJ2-7; TRBD2 is taken as the D call from the table, unchecked against the DNA. TRBV21-1 is shown as a pseudogene. There are 17 residues in the CDR3. CDR3 DNA: TGTGCCAGCAGCAAAGACCGTATTAGCGGAAACTCCTACGAGCAGTACTTC. Its translation: CASSKDRISGNSYEQYF.

This chain joins TRBV10-3 and TRBJ2-3; D gene ambiguous. The CDR3 consists of 12 residues. The V gene's germline CDR1 is ENHRY and CDR2 SYGVKD. V was pared by 4 bases and J by 8 bases, with 10 bases between. The CDR3 loop is CAISVATATQYF. As DNA, the CDR3 is TGTGCCATCAGTGTCGCGACGGCTACGCAGTATTTT.

This chain joins TRBV7-2 and TRBJ1-5; possible D gene TRBD1, 5 bases. The CDR3 consists of 16 residues. Germline assignment: CDR1 SGHTA and CDR2 FQGNSA. V lost 5 bases and J 7 bases, leaving 21 bases between the germline ends. CDR3 bases: TGTGCCAGCAGCACCACCTGGGGACTTGGGAGCCAGCCCCAGCATTTT. Translated: CASSTTWGLGSQPQHF.

The chain links TRBV20-1 to TRBJ2-1; 9 nucleotides line up with TRBD2. Germline trimming cut 0 bases from V and 7 bases from J; bases unmatched to any gene: 7. From germline, CDR1 is DFQATT and CDR2 SNEGSKA (reference sequence). The CDR3 sequence is 15 residues long. The DNA for the CDR3 is TGCAGTGCTAGAGATGGGCGGGAGGGTTGGAATGAGCAGTTCTTC. Protein product: CSARDGREGWNEQFF.

The rearrangement links TRBV24-1 to TRBJ2-1; 15 bases agree with TRBD2. The CDR3 has 17 amino acids. The V gene's germline CDR1 is KGHDR and CDR2 SFDVKD. V dropped 3 bases and J dropped 8; count of bases not matched to a gene: 7. The CDR3 here is CATSDDGLAGGTHEQFF. The DNA of the CDR3 is TGTGCCACCAGTGATGATGGACTAGCGGGAGGGACGCATGAGCAGTTCTTC.

This clonotype was recorded many times. The J gene is TRBJ2-1, the V gene TRBV5-1; 9 bases are a match to TRBD2. CDR1 SGHRS and CDR2 YFSETQ come from the germline V gene. There are 15 residues in the CDR3. Germline trimming cut 0 bases from V and 7 bases from J; bases unmatched to any gene: 5. CDR3 nucleotide sequence: TGCGCCAGCAGCTTGGGCGGGAGGGCCGTGAATGAGCAGTTCTTC. Translating gives CASSLGGRAVNEQFF.

The sample holds one count of this clonotype. V and J are TRBV9 and TRBJ2-7, with D possibly called TRBD1 or TRBD2 (5 bases each). Trimming shortened V by 4 bases and J by 7 bases, and 15 bases separated the two germline ends. Germline V CDR1 and CDR2: SGDLS, YYNGEE. The length of the CDR3 is 13 residues. In nucleotides, the CDR3 is TGTGCCAGCAGCTATAAGGGCGAGGGGGAGCAGTACTTC. The encoded protein is CASSYKGEGEQYF.

This clonotype was observed many times. Here the CDR3 DNA reads TGTGCCAGCAGCTCCCTTGCCCCGGGCCAGCAGTACTTC. This translates into CASSSLAPGQQYF. The V call is TRBV7-2, the J call TRBJ2-7; D uncertain. CDR1 SGHTA and CDR2 FQGNSA come from the germline V gene. CDR3 length: 13 residues. The ends were cut back, 4 bases at V and 8 bases at J, with 15 bases in the middle.

This clonotype has ten or more counts. The genes are TRBV12-3 or TRBV12-4 and TRBJ1-2; D gene ambiguous. This CDR3 comprises 13 residues. V was shortened by 5 bases and J by 1 base, with 8 bases between the two germline ends. This CDR3 reads CASSTDINYGYTF. CDR3 sequence (DNA): TGTGCCAGCAGTACGGATATTAACTATGGCTACACCTTC.

The sample holds many counts of this clonotype. The chain uses TRBV18 and TRBJ2-7; the D is unclear. CDR3 length: 15 amino acids. Trimming took off 4 bases at V and 2 bases at J, with 15 bases between the two ends. Germline CDR1 is KGHSH and CDR2 is LQKENI. The CDR3 sequence: CASSRVAGFPYEQYF. CDR3 coding DNA: TGTGCCAGCTCACGCGTAGCAGGATTCCCCTACGAGCAGTACTTC.

Regarding this clonotype: At one of its ends the junction is not consistent with the germline gene, which may arise from a read error. J is TRBJ2-3 and V is TRBV5-1; 11 bases map to TRBD2. The CDR3 extends over 16 amino acids. Per germline, CDR1 SGHRS and CDR2 YFSETQ. CDR3 region: CVSSLALAGGRDTQYF. The CDR3 bases are TGCGTCAGCAGCTTGGCCTTAGCGGGAGGGAGAGATACGCAGTATTTT. The whole variable domain, remainder taken from reference TRBV5-1 and TRBJ2-3, is KAGVTQTPRYLIKTRGQQVTLSCSPISGHRSVSWYQQTPGQGLQFLFEYFSETQRNKGNFPGRFSGRQFSNSRSEMNVSTLELGDSALYLCVSSLALAGGRDTQYFGPGTRLTVL.